The sample holds a few counts of the clone carrying this T cell receptor beta chain. Its antigen is not identified. The CDR3 length is 13 residues. Germline values: CDR1 SGHNT, CDR2 YYREEE (reference sequence). After removal of 5 bases from V and 1 base from J, the junction contained 0 bases not matched to a gene. This sample was included in a study of cytomegalovirus exposure and HLA in healthy donors. Study-level results: At a 0.05 false discovery rate, a later analysis found 16,951 TCR beta sequences to be associated with HLA alleles.

This PCR relied on a set of 60 Vbeta primers and 13 Jbeta primers. The repertoire was sequenced with immunoSEQ multiplex PCR; TCRdb's copy has only in-frame clones and lacks some. In the table there are 50,000 to 70,000 clones, approximately 80% of which are singletons. Sample: PBMCs. The TCR was taken from a male donor in good health and CMV-seronegative. This chain links TRBV5-4 with TRBJ2-3; 8 bases align to TRBD1. CDR3 in amino acids: CASRGQGTDTQYF. For the CDR3, the DNA is TGTGCCAGCAGGGGACAGGGCACAGATACGCAGTATTTT.